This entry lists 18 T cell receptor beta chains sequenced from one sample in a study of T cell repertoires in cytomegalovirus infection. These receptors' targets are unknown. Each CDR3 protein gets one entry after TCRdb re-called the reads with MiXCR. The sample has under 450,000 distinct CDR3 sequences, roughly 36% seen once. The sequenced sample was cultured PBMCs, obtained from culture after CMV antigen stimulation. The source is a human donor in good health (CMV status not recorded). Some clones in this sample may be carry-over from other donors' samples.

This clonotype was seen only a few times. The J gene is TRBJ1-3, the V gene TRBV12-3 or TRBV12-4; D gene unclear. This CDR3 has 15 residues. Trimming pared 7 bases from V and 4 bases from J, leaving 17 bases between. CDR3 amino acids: CASTPRRETGNTIYF. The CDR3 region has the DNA TGTGCCAGCACCCCGAGAAGGGAAACCGGAAACACCATATATTTT.

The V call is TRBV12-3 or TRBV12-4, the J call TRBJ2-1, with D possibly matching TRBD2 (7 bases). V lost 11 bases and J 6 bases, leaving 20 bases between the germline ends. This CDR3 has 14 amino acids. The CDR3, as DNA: TGTGCCGGGCAAGGGGGGGGGTCTGTCAATGAGCAGTTCTTC. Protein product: CAGQGGGSVNEQFF.

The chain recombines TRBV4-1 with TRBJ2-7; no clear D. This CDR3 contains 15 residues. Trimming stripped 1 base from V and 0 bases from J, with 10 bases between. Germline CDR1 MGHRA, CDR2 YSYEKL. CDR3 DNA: TGCGCCAGCAGCCAAGTCGGCCGCAGCTCCTACGAGCAGTACTTC. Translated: CASSQVGRSSYEQYF.

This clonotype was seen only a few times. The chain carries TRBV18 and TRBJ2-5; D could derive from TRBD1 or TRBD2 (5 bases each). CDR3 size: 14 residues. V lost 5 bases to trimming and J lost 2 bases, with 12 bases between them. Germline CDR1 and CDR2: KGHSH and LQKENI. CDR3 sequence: CASSINGAQETQYF. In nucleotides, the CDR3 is TGTGCCAGCTCAATAAACGGGGCACAAGAGACCCAGTACTTC.

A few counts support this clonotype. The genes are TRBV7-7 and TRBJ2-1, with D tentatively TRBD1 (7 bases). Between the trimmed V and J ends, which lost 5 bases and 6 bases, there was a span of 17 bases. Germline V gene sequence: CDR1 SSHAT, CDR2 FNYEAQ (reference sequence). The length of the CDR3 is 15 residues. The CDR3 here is CASSQGDSGGNEQFF. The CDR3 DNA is TGTGCCAGCAGCCAGGGGGACTCTGGAGGCAATGAGCAGTTCTTC. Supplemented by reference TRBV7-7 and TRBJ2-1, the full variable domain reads GAGVSQSPRYKVTKRGQDVTLRCDPISSHATLYWYQQALGQGPEFLTYFNYEAQPDKSGLPSDRFSAERPEGSISTLTIQRTEQRDSAMYRCASSQGDSGGNEQFFGPGTRLTVL.

The CDR3 sequence: CASKYGDREDTEAFF. For the CDR3, the DNA is TGTGCCAGCAAATACGGGGACAGGGAGGACACTGAAGCTTTCTTT. The chain uses TRBV6-2 or TRBV6-3 and TRBJ1-1, with 9 bases that match TRBD1. Germline CDR1 reads MNHEY; CDR2 reads SVGEGT. Trimming cost V 7 bases and J 3 bases; bases outside gene matches: 9. The CDR3 extends over 15 amino acids.

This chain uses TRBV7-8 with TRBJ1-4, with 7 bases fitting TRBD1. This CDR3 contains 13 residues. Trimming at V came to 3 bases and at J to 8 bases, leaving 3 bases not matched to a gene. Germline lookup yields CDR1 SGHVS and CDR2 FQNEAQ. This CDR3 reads CASSFTGEEKLFF. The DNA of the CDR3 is TGTGCCAGCAGCTTTACAGGGGAGGAAAAACTGTTTTTT.

The CDR3 protein is CASTLVQETQYF. CDR3 nucleotides: TGTGCCAGCACTCTTGTCCAAGAGACCCAGTACTTC. The rearrangement joins TRBV6-6 to TRBJ2-5, with D unclear. Germline V CDR1 and CDR2: MNHNY, SVGAGI (reference sequence). V dropped 7 bases and J dropped 1 base, with 7 bases sitting between them. The CDR3 runs 12 residues.

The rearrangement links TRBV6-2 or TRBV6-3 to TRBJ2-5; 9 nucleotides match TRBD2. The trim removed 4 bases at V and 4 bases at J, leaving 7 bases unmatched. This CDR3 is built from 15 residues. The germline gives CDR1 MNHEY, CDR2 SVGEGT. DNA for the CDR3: TGTGCCAGCAGTTTTACCGGACTAGCGAGAGAGACCCAGTACTTC. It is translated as CASSFTGLARETQYF.

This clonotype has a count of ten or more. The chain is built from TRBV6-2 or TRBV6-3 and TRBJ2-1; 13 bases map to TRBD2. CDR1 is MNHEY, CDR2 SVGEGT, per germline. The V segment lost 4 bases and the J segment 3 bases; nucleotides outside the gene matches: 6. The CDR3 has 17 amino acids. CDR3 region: CASSFETSGRIYNEQFF. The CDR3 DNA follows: TGTGCCAGCAGTTTCGAGACTAGCGGGAGGATCTACAATGAGCAGTTCTTC.

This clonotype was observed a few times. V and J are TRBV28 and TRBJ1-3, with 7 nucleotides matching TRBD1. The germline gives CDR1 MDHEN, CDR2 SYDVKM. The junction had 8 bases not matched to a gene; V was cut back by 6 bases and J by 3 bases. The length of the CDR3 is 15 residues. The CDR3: CASSTGQMLGNTIYF. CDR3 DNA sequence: TGTGCCAGCAGCACGGGACAGATGCTTGGAAACACCATATATTTT.

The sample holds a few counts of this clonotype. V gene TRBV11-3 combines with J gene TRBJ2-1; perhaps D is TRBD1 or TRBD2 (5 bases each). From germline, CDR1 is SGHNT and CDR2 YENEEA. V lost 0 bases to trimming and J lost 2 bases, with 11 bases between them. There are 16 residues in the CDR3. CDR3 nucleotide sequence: TGTGCCAGCAGCTTAGACCGGGACCCTGCCTACAATGAGCAGTTCTTC. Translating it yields CASSLDRDPAYNEQFF.

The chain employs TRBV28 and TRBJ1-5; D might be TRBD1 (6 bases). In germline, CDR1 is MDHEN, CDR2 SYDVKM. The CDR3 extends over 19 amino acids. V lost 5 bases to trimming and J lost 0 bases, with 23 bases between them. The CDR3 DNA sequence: TGTGCCAGCAGTCAATTCAAGTCTCACGGACAGTATAGCAATCAGCCCCAGCATTTT. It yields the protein CASSQFKSHGQYSNQPQHF.

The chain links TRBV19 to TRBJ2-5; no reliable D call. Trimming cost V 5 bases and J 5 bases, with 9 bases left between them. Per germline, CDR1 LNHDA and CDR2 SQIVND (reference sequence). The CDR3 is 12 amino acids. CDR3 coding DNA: TGTGCCAGTAGTCGGATTGGGGAGACCCAGTACTTC. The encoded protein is CASSRIGETQYF.

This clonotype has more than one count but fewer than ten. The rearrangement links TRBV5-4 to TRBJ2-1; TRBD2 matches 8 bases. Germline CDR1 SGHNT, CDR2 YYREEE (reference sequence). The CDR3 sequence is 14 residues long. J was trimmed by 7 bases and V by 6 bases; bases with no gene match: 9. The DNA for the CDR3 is TGTGCCAGCATTGGGGGTAGCGGGAAGAATGAGCAGTTCTTC. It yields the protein CASIGGSGKNEQFF.

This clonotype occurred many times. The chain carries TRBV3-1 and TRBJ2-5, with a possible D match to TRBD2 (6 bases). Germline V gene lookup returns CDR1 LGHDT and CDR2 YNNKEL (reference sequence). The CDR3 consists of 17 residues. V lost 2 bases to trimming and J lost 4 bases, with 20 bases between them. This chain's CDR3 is CASSQNPGLRGAETQYF. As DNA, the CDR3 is TGTGCCAGCAGCCAAAACCCGGGACTCCGGGGCGCAGAGACCCAGTACTTC.

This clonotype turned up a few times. CDR3 amino acids: CASSKGDRGTEAFF. The CDR3 nucleotides are TGTGCCAGCAGCAAAGGGGACAGGGGGACTGAAGCTTTCTTT. The chain uses TRBV7-9 and TRBJ1-1, with 11 bases fitting TRBD1. Germline V gene lookup returns CDR1 SEHNR and CDR2 FQNEAQ (reference sequence). The CDR3 is 14 residues long. Trimming took 5 bases from V and 5 from J; bases not matched to a gene: 4.

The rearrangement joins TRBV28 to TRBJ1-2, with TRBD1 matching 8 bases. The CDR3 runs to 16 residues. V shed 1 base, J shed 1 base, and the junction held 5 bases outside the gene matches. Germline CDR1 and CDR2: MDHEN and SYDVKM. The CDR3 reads CASSLSAGQVNYGYTF. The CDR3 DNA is TGTGCCAGCAGTTTATCCGCGGGACAGGTTAACTATGGCTACACCTTC.